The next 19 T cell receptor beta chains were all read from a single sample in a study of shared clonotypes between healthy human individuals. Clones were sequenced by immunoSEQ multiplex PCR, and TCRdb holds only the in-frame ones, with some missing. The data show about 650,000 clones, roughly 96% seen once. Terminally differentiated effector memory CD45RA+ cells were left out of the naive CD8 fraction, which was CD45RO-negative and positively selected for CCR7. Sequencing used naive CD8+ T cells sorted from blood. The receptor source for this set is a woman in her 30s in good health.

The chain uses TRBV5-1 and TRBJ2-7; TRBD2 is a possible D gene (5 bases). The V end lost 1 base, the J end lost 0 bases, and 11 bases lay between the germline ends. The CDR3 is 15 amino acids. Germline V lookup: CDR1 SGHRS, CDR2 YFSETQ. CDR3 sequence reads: CASSLTMGSSYEQYF. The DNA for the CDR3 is TGCGCCAGCAGCTTGACTATGGGGAGCTCCTACGAGCAGTACTTC. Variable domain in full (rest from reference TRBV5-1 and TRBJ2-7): KAGVTQTPRYLIKTRGQQVTLSCSPISGHRSVSWYQQTPGQGLQFLFEYFSETQRNKGNFPGRFSGRQFSNSRSEMNVSTLELGDSALYLCASSLTMGSSYEQYFGPGTRLTVT.

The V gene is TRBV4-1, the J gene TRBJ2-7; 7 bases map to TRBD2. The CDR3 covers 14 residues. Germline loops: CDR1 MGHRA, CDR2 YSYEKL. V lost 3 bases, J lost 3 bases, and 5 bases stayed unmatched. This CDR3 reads CASSQGGEDYEQYF. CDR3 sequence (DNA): TGCGCCAGCAGCCAGGGAGGGGAAGACTACGAGCAGTACTTC.

The CDR3 coding sequence is TGTGCCAGCAGCTTAGAGGGGAGCGGCACTGAAGCTTTCTTT. The encoded protein is CASSLEGSGTEAFF. V is TRBV7-2 and J is TRBJ1-1; D perhaps matches TRBD1 (5 bases). CDR1 is SGHTA and CDR2 is FQGNSA in the germline V gene. V lost 1 base to trimming and J lost 4 bases, with 10 bases between them. CDR3 length equals 14 residues.

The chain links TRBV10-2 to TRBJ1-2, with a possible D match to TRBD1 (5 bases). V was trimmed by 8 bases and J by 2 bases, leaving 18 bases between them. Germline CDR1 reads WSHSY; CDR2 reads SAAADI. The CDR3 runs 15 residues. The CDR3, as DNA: TGCGCCAGCGGGGGTGAGGGACTCCTGAACTATGGCTACACCTTC. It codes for CASGGEGLLNYGYTF.

The CDR3 loop reads CASRDANYEQYF. As DNA, the CDR3 is TGTGCCAGCCGGGACGCGAACTACGAGCAGTACTTC. The chain couples TRBV19 to TRBJ2-7; D may be TRBD1 or TRBD2 (5 bases each). Germline lookup yields CDR1 LNHDA and CDR2 SQIVND (reference sequence). The ends were cut back, 9 bases at V and 3 bases at J, with 12 bases in the middle. The CDR3 covers 12 residues. The whole variable domain, filled in from reference TRBV19 and TRBJ2-7, reads DGGITQSPKYLFRKEGQNVTLSCEQNLNHDAMYWYRQDPGQGLRLIYYSQIVNDFQKGDIAEGYSVSREKKESFPLTVTSAQKNPTAFYLCASRDANYEQYFGPGTRLTVT.

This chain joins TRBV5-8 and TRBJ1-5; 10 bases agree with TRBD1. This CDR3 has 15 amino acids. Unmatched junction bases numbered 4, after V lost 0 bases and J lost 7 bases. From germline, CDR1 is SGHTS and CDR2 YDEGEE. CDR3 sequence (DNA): TGTGCCAGCAGCTTGGGGGGACAGGGGAACCAGCCCCAGCATTTT. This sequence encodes CASSLGGQGNQPQHF. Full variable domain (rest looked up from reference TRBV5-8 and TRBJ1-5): EAGVTQSPTHLIKTRGQQATLRCSPISGHTSVYWYQQALGLGLQFLLWYDEGEERNRGNFPPRFSGRQFPNYSSELNVNALELEDSALYLCASSLGGQGNQPQHFGDGTRLSIL.

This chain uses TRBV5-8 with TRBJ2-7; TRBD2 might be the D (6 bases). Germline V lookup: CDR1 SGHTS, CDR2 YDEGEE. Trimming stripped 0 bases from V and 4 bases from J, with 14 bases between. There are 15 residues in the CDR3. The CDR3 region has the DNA TGTGCCAGCAGCTTGGAGGCGGGACTTCCATACGAGCAGTACTTC. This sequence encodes CASSLEAGLPYEQYF.

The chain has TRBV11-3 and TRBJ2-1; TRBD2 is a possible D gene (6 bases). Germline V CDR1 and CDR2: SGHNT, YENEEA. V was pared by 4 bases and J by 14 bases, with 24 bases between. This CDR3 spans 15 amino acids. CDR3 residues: CASSSDYNPTMSEFF. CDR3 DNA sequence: TGTGCCAGCAGCTCGGACTACAACCCTACAATGAGTGAGTTCTTC.

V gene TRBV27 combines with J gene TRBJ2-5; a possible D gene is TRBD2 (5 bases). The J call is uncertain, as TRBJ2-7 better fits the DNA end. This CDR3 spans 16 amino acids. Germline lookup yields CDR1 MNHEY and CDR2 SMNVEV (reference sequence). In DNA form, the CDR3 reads TGTGCCAGCAGTTTAGTTTTAGTGGGAGTTTGGCACGAGCAGTACTTC. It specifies CASSLVLVGVWHEQYF.

CDR3 amino acids: CASGPPGEQYF. The CDR3 nucleotides are TGTGCCAGCGGGCCCCCGGGCGAGCAGTACTTC. The J gene is TRBJ2-5, the V gene TRBV7-9; unclear D gene. The DNA end is more similar to TRBJ2-7, so the J call may be wrong. The CDR3 totals 11 residues. Germline V gives CDR1 SEHNR, CDR2 FQNEAQ (reference sequence).

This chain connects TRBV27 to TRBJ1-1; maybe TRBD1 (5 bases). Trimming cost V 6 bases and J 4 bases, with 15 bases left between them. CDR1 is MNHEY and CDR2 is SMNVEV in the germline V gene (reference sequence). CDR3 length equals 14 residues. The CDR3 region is CASRKGGGGTEAFF. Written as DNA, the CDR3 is TGTGCCAGCAGGAAAGGAGGTGGGGGCACTGAAGCTTTCTTT.

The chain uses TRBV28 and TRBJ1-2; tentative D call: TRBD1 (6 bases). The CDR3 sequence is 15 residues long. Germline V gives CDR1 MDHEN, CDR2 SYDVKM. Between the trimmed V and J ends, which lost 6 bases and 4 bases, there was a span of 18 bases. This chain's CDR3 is CASRMTGSHSYGYTF. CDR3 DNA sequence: TGTGCCAGCAGAATGACAGGTTCCCACTCCTATGGCTACACCTTC.

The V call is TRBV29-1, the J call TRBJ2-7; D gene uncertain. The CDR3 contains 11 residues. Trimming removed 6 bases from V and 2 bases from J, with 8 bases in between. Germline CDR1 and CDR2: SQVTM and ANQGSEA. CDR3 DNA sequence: TGCAGCGTCCAGGAGACCTACGAGCAGTACTTC. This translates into CSVQETYEQYF.

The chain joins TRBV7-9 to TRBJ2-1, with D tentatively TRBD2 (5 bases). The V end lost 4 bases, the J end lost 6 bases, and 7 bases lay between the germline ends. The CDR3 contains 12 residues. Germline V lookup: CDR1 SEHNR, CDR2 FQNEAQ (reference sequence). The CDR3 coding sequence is TGTGCCAGCAGCTCTAGCTTCAATGAGCAGTTCTTC. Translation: CASSSSFNEQFF. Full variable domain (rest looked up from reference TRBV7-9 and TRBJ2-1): DTGVSQNPRHKITKRGQNVTFRCDPISEHNRLYWYRQTLGQGPEFLTYFQNEAQLEKSRLLSDRFSAERPKGSFSTLEIQRTEQGDSAMYLCASSSSFNEQFFGPGTRLTVL.

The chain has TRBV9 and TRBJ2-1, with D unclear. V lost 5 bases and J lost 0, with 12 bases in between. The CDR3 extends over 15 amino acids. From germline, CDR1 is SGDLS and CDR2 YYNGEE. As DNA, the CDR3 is TGTGCCAGCAGTTATAAGACAAGCTCCTACAATGAGCAGTTCTTC. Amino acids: CASSYKTSSYNEQFF.

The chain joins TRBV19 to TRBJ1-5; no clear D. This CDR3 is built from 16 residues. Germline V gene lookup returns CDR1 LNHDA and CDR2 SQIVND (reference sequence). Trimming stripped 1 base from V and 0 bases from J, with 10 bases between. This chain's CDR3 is CASSIATSYSNQPQHF. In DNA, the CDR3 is TGTGCCAGTAGTATAGCGACGTCGTATAGCAATCAGCCCCAGCATTTT. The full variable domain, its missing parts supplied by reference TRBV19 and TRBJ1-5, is DGGITQSPKYLFRKEGQNVTLSCEQNLNHDAMYWYRQDPGQGLRLIYYSQIVNDFQKGDIAEGYSVSREKKESFPLTVTSAQKNPTAFYLCASSIATSYSNQPQHFGDGTRLSIL.

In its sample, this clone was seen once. The CDR3 here is CASSPGLVSYNEQFF. CDR3 in DNA: TGTGCCAGCAGCCCTGGACTAGTTTCGTACAATGAGCAGTTCTTC. The gene calls are TRBV5-4 and TRBJ2-1; 7 nucleotides agree with TRBD2. The CDR3 is 15 residues long. The trim removed 4 bases at V and 4 bases at J, leaving 8 bases unmatched. Germline CDR1 reads SGHNT; CDR2 reads YYREEE (reference sequence).

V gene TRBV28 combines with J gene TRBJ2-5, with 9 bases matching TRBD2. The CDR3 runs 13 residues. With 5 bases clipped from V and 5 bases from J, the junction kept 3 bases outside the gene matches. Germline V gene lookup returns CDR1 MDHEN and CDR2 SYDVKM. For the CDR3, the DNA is TGTGCCAGCAGTCCGGGACTAGCTGAGACCCAGTACTTC. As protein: CASSPGLAETQYF.

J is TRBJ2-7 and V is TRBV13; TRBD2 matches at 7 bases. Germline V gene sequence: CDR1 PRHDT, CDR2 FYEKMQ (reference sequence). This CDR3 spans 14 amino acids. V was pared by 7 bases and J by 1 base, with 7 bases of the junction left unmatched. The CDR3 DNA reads TGTGCCAGCAACCAGGGACTATCATCCTACGAGCAGTACTTC. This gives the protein CASNQGLSSYEQYF.